Each of the 12 T cell receptor beta chains below was sequenced from the same sample in a study of lymphopenia after photon versus proton radiotherapy. Libraries were prepared by immunoSEQ multiplex PCR; TCRdb keeps only in-frame clonotypes and omits some of them. The table has about 30,000 clones, about nine tenths seen once. This specimen consisted of peripheral blood, obtained from a patient treated with photon-based radiotherapy. These receptors were obtained from a woman in her forties or fifties with pancreatic cancer.

The V call is TRBV5-1, the J call TRBJ2-1; no firm D call. The CDR3 spans 14 residues. V gave up 4 bases and J gave up 4 bases, with 12 bases separating them. Germline CDR1 reads SGHRS; CDR2 reads YFSETQ. This chain's CDR3 is CASSSNGVYNEQFF. The CDR3 bases are TGCGCCAGCAGCAGCAATGGAGTTTACAATGAGCAGTTCTTC.

The chain is built from TRBV30 and TRBJ2-7, with 9 positions matching TRBD1. Germline-derived CDR1 and CDR2 are GTSNPN and SVGIG (reference sequence). The trim removed 8 bases at V and 0 bases at J, leaving 5 bases unmatched. The CDR3 is 13 residues long. CDR3 region: CAGLTGGSYEQYF. The CDR3, as DNA: TGTGCCGGACTGACAGGGGGCTCCTACGAGCAGTACTTC.

The chain carries TRBV6-1 and TRBJ1-3; D is uncertain. CDR3 size: 15 residues. V was cut by 7 bases and J by 0 bases, with 13 bases left in between. The germline CDR1 and CDR2 sequences are MNHNS and SASEGT. The CDR3 bases are TGTGCCAGCACCAGGACGCGAGACTCTGGAAACACCATATATTTT. Translated: CASTRTRDSGNTIYF.

V is TRBV6-5 and J is TRBJ1-3; a weak D match, TRBD1 (6 bases). From germline, CDR1 is MNHEY and CDR2 SVGAGI. The CDR3 loop spans 14 amino acids. V dropped 3 bases and J dropped 3 bases, with 9 bases sitting between them. CDR3 sequence reads: CASSYTTGGNTIYF. CDR3 nucleotide sequence: TGTGCCAGCAGTTATACGACAGGTGGAAACACCATATATTTT.

The rearrangement joins TRBV7-2 to TRBJ2-7; the D is unclear. Trimming left V 3 bases short and J 2 bases short, with 5 bases between. The CDR3 loop spans 12 amino acids. The germline CDR1 and CDR2 sequences are SGHTA and FQGNSA. The CDR3 region has the DNA TGTGCCAGCAGCTTGCCCCCCTACGAGCAGTACTTC. Residues: CASSLPPYEQYF.

This sequence joins TRBV18 and TRBJ1-3, with 10 bases lining up with TRBD1. Germline V gives CDR1 KGHSH, CDR2 LQKENI. This CDR3 is 19 amino acids long. Trimming cost V 2 bases and J 0 bases; bases outside gene matches: 10. CDR3 sequence: CASSPNTGTGASSGNTIYF. The CDR3 DNA reads TGTGCCAGCTCACCAAACACCGGGACAGGGGCGAGCTCTGGAAACACCATATATTTT.

V gene TRBV19 combines with J gene TRBJ1-2; D possibly corresponds to TRBD1 (6 bases). CDR1 LNHDA and CDR2 SQIVND come from the germline V gene (reference sequence). V was shortened by 8 bases and J by 4 bases, with 11 bases between the two germline ends. The length of the CDR3 is 12 residues. As DNA, the CDR3 is TGTGCCAGTCAGGGGAGGAGCTATGGCTACACCTTC. The encoded protein is CASQGRSYGYTF. Drawing the rest from reference TRBV19 and TRBJ1-2, the complete variable domain is DGGITQSPKYLFRKEGQNVTLSCEQNLNHDAMYWYRQDPGQGLRLIYYSQIVNDFQKGDIAEGYSVSREKKESFPLTVTSAQKNPTAFYLCASQGRSYGYTFGSGTRLTVV.

This chain joins TRBV2 and TRBJ2-7, with TRBD2 matching over 14 bases. The CDR3 length is 15 residues. The germline V gene has CDR1 SNHLY and CDR2 FYNNEI. Trimming at V came to 6 bases and at J to 4 bases, leaving 5 bases not matched to a gene. Here the CDR3 reads CASRAGTSGSYEQYF. The CDR3 DNA sequence: TGTGCCAGCAGGGCAGGGACTAGCGGGAGTTACGAGCAGTACTTC.

The V and J genes are TRBV29-1 and TRBJ1-2; 7 bases are a match to TRBD1. Per germline, CDR1 SQVTM and CDR2 ANQGSEA. Trimming cost V 0 bases and J 3 bases; bases outside gene matches: 10. The CDR3 is 16 amino acids. The CDR3: CSVEDPDRVEYYGYTF. The CDR3 DNA is TGCAGCGTTGAAGATCCCGACAGGGTAGAGTACTATGGCTACACCTTC.

This clone was seen only a few times. V is TRBV30 and J is TRBJ2-1, with D possibly matching TRBD2 (7 bases). Germline V gene sequence: CDR1 GTSNPN, CDR2 SVGIG (reference sequence). The CDR3 spans 15 residues. Trimming took off 5 bases at V and 0 bases at J, with 14 bases between the two ends. CDR3: CAWAPRGASYNEQFF. The CDR3 DNA reads as TGTGCCTGGGCCCCCCGGGGGGCCTCCTACAATGAGCAGTTCTTC.

This rearrangement joins TRBV7-7 to TRBJ2-7; 7 positions agree with TRBD1. The length of the CDR3 is 13 residues. V was clipped by 5 bases and J by 2 bases; unmatched bases: 3. The V gene's germline CDR1 is SSHAT and CDR2 FNYEAQ (reference sequence). CDR3 DNA sequence: TGTGCCAGCAGCCAGGGACAGACCTACGAGCAGTACTTC. Residues: CASSQGQTYEQYF. Drawing the rest from reference TRBV7-7 and TRBJ2-7, the complete variable domain is GAGVSQSPRYKVTKRGQDVTLRCDPISSHATLYWYQQALGQGPEFLTYFNYEAQPDKSGLPSDRFSAERPEGSISTLTIQRTEQRDSAMYRCASSQGQTYEQYFGPGTRLTVT.

This clone was found once. V is TRBV6-5 and J is TRBJ1-1; a possible D gene is TRBD1 (5 bases). The CDR3 is 15 residues long. The germline V gene encodes CDR1 MNHEY and CDR2 SVGAGI. V lost 6 bases to trimming and J lost 6 bases, with 20 bases between them. The CDR3 loop is CASSPPARVASEAFF. CDR3 coding DNA: TGTGCCAGCAGCCCGCCGGCCAGGGTCGCTTCTGAAGCTTTCTTT.